Each of the 9 T cell receptor beta chains below was sequenced from the same sample in a study of cytomegalovirus exposure and HLA in healthy donors (dated by TCRdb to between 2016 and 2019). The library came from the immunoSEQ multiplex PCR assay. For the multiplex PCR, a mixture combining 60 forward primers for TCR Vbeta segments and 13 reverse primers for TCR Jbeta segments was used. TCRdb limited this immuneACCESS table to in-frame rearrangements with V and J called. A share of clones is missing; checked studies link under half to unresolved V genes, and the rest is unexplained. The sample table shows about 160,000 clones, and 68% are seen once. Of the sample, around 3% falls within the top ten clones. Sequenced: PBMCs. These receptors were obtained from a woman in her thirties or forties in good health and CMV-seropositive.

The V gene is TRBV28, the J gene TRBJ2-7, with a possible D match to TRBD1 (6 bases). V was cut by 4 bases and J by 4 bases, with 8 bases left in between. This CDR3 is built from 12 residues. Germline V lookup: CDR1 MDHEN, CDR2 SYDVKM. DNA for the CDR3: TGTGCCAGCAGTTCCACAGGGTACGAGCAGTACTTC. Its protein is CASSSTGYEQYF.

The chain uses TRBV2 and TRBJ1-1; unclear D gene. The germline V gene has CDR1 SNHLY and CDR2 FYNNEI. Trimming shortened V by 3 bases and J by 1 base, and 9 bases separated the two germline ends. The length of the CDR3 is 14 residues. Here the CDR3 reads CASSDPGENTEAFF. In DNA, the CDR3 is TGTGCCAGCAGTGATCCCGGGGAGAACACTGAAGCTTTCTTT. Combining the CDR3 with reference TRBV2 and TRBJ1-1 gives the whole variable domain EPEVTQTPSHQVTQMGQEVILRCVPISNHLYFYWYRQILGQKVEFLVSFYNNEISEKSEIFDDQFSVERPDGSNFTLKIRSTKLEDSAMYFCASSDPGENTEAFFGQGTRLTVV.

The genes are TRBV25-1 and TRBJ2-7; 14 bases fit TRBD2. This CDR3 spans 15 amino acids. Germline CDR1 MGHDK, CDR2 SYGVNS. Losses at the gene ends were 6 bases for V and 10 bases for J; bases not matched to a gene: 11. The CDR3 spells CASSAGGTSGGPQYF. For the CDR3, the DNA is TGTGCCAGCAGCGCCGGGGGGACTAGCGGGGGCCCACAGTACTTC.

This clone turned up a few times. The chain recombines TRBV4-3 with TRBJ2-2, with TRBD1 matching 10 bases. Germline lookup yields CDR1 LGHNA and CDR2 YSLEER. The CDR3 loop spans 16 amino acids. V lost 1 base, J lost 2 bases, and 1 base stayed unmatched. This CDR3 is CASSQGTGGNTGELFF. The CDR3 DNA reads as TGCGCCAGCAGCCAAGGGACAGGGGGAAACACCGGGGAGCTGTTTTTT.

This clone came up a few times. This sequence joins TRBV18 and TRBJ2-7; D is uncertain. CDR3 length equals 11 residues. CDR1 KGHSH and CDR2 LQKENI come from the germline V gene. V was pared by 5 bases and J by 2 bases, with 4 bases between. The CDR3 bases are TGTGCCAGCTCAGCGACCTACGAGCAGTACTTC. This encodes CASSATYEQYF.

The V gene is TRBV7-9, the J gene TRBJ2-3; 10 bases line up with TRBD1. This CDR3 contains 16 residues. From germline, CDR1 is SEHNR and CDR2 FQNEAQ (reference sequence). J gave up 4 bases and V 2 bases, and 6 bases lay outside the gene matches. The CDR3 DNA follows: TGTGCCAGCAGCTTATTCGGGACAGGGGTCGCAGATACGCAGTATTTT. The encoded protein is CASSLFGTGVADTQYF. The full variable domain, rest sourced from reference TRBV7-9 and TRBJ2-3, is DTGVSQNPRHKITKRGQNVTFRCDPISEHNRLYWYRQTLGQGPEFLTYFQNEAQLEKSRLLSDRFSAERPKGSFSTLEIQRTEQGDSAMYLCASSLFGTGVADTQYFGPGTRLTVL.

This chain links TRBV6-1 with TRBJ1-2; D not certain. Germline assignment: CDR1 MNHNS and CDR2 SASEGT. Trimming left V 7 bases short and J 8 bases short, with 17 bases between. This CDR3 is built from 13 residues. The CDR3 reads CASTQNTRGGYTF. CDR3 nucleotides: TGTGCCAGCACCCAAAACACCCGGGGAGGCTACACCTTC.

This chain links TRBV5-8 with TRBJ2-2, with 7 bases that match TRBD2. Germline CDR1 and CDR2: SGHTS and YDEGEE. This CDR3 has 15 residues. The V and J ends lost 3 bases and 3 bases, in that order; junction bases with no gene match: 5. CDR3 DNA: TGTGCCAGCAGCTATGGGGGGGGATACACCGGGGAGCTGTTTTTT. Translation gives CASSYGGGYTGELFF.

This clone was seen more than once but under ten times. This chain links TRBV4-1 with TRBJ1-2; no clear D. Looked up from germline, CDR1 is MGHRA and CDR2 is YSYEKL. The CDR3 contains 18 residues. The V gene lost 0 bases and the J gene lost 2 bases, with 19 bases spanning the gap. The CDR3, as DNA: TGCGCCAGCAGCCAAGATCTCTCTGCGACAACTGCCAACTATGGCTACACCTTC. This sequence encodes CASSQDLSATTANYGYTF.